Reported below is one T cell receptor beta chain. Antigen unknown. This specimen comes from a study of cytomegalovirus exposure and HLA in healthy donors. The study ran its PCR with 60 Vbeta and 13 Jbeta primers. Only in-frame clones appear in the TCRdb table, and some are missing; sequencing was by immunoSEQ multiplex PCR. Here the sample spans tens of thousands of clones, around 70% being singletons. CDR1 and CDR2 (germline): LNHNV, YYDKDF (reference sequence). V lost 1 base and J lost 3, with 9 bases in between. The CDR3 consists of 15 residues. Study-level points and caveats: The authors enumerated around 150 TCR beta chains as linked to cytomegalovirus. The authors considered a cluster of highly shared sequence variants likely to be a sequencing artifact.

Sequencing used PBMCs. The origin of this receptor is a man in his sixties in good health and CMV-seronegative. The rearrangement links TRBV15 to TRBJ2-2; D is uncertain. The CDR3 is CATSRVRVHTGELFF. In DNA, the CDR3 is TGTGCCACCAGCAGAGTCCGGGTCCACACCGGGGAGCTGTTTTTT.